The sequence of this TCR beta chain was determined in a study of blood T cell repertoires in COVID-19. Overall study context: In each case, the material was cDNA or gDNA derived from T cells, B-cell-depleted T cells, or PBMCs.

From germline, CDR1 is GTSNPN and CDR2 SVGIG (reference sequence). There are 14 residues in the CDR3. After removal of 0 bases from V and 9 bases from J, the junction contained 10 bases not matched to a gene. Methods used by the authors: Nucleated cell number was recorded as an estimate derived from reference gene primer amplification. TCRdb's copy holds only in-frame clones and misses some; the assay was immunoSEQ multiplex PCR. V and J calls and clone size follow that table, whereas D and trimming were derived from the DNA. The table has more than 15,000 clones, around 87% seen once; the top ten hold around 50%.

The TCR comes from a man aged 55 to 69 with acute or convalescent COVID-19. The genes are TRBV30 and TRBJ2-7; TRBD1 matches 8 bases. Sample: peripheral blood. The CDR3 bases are TGTGCCTGGAGTGTTCCCCCCGGACAGGGCTGGCAGTACTTC. This codes for CAWSVPPGQGWQYF.